A single sample gave rise to the 7 T cell receptor beta chains below, sequenced in a study of blood T cell repertoires in COVID-19 (dated by TCRdb to the early 2020s). Libraries came from the immunoSEQ multiplex PCR assay. This is the immuneACCESS table as TCRdb keeps it, with only in-frame sequences that have V and J called. A part of the clones is gone; compared with another copy, unresolved V genes explain less than half, and the rest is unexplained. The sample table contains 290,000 or so clones; only one count was recorded for roughly 87% of them. The ten largest clonotypes hold 2% to 3% of the sample. The specimen was peripheral blood. Receptor source: a man between 18 and 35 years old with active or convalescent COVID-19.

This clone was observed a few times. The chain joins TRBV15 to TRBJ2-5; tentatively, D is TRBD2 (6 bases). The CDR3 is 14 amino acids. Trimming left V 7 bases short and J 5 bases short, with 17 bases between. Per the germline V gene, CDR1 is LNHNV and CDR2 is YYDKDF (reference sequence). CDR3 amino acids: CATTGGRDSETQYF. In DNA form, the CDR3 reads TGTGCCACCACGGGCGGTAGGGACTCGGAGACCCAGTACTTC.

V gene TRBV7-7 combines with J gene TRBJ1-1; no firm D call. CDR1 and CDR2 from the germline V gene are SSHAT and FNYEAQ (reference sequence). The CDR3 runs to 17 residues. The ends were cut back, 2 bases at V and 1 base at J, with 17 bases in the middle. Written as DNA, the CDR3 is TGTGCCAGCAGCTTATTGCCAGCGGAATATAAGAACACTGAAGCTTTCTTT. Amino acids: CASSLLPAEYKNTEAFF.

This sequence joins TRBV6-5 and TRBJ1-6; D is unresolved. CDR1 and CDR2 from the germline V gene are MNHEY and SVGAGI. The CDR3 length is 14 residues. V lost 7 bases and J lost 7, with 14 bases in between. The CDR3 region has the DNA TGTGCCAGCAAGCGCGAGGAGTTAAATTCACCCCTCCACTTT. It encodes CASKREELNSPLHF.

The J gene is TRBJ1-4, the V gene TRBV5-8; D unresolved. The CDR3 is made up of 17 amino acids. The V end was cut by 4 bases, the J end by 4 bases, with 20 bases between. Germline lookup yields CDR1 SGHTS and CDR2 YDEGEE. The CDR3 DNA follows: TGTGCCAGCAGCCTGACCCGACATCAAGGCCTTAATGAAAAACTGTTTTTT. Protein: CASSLTRHQGLNEKLFF.

The J gene is TRBJ2-5, the V gene TRBV12-3 or TRBV12-4; D is ambiguous. This CDR3 has 12 amino acids. Trimming shortened V by 7 bases and J by 5 bases, and 11 bases separated the two germline ends. CDR3 DNA: TGTGCCAGCACCGGTCTCGAGGAGACCCAGTACTTC. Translating it yields CASTGLEETQYF.

Concerning this clone itself: The sample carries other DNA sequences with the same CDR3. This chain connects TRBV4-2 to TRBJ1-5; TRBD1 might be the D (5 bases). V shed 0 bases and J shed 1 base, with 7 bases lying between them. Per germline, CDR1 LGHNA and CDR2 YNFKEQ. The CDR3 sequence is 15 residues long. The CDR3 sequence is CASSQDQGSNQPQHF. The CDR3 DNA follows: TGTGCCAGCAGCCAAGACCAGGGCAGCAATCAGCCCCAGCATTTT.

The chain links TRBV10-3 to TRBJ1-5; 7 nucleotides line up with TRBD1. The V segment lost 4 bases and the J segment 4 bases; nucleotides outside the gene matches: 4. Germline loops: CDR1 ENHRY, CDR2 SYGVKD. The CDR3 sequence is 14 residues long. CDR3 DNA: TGTGCCATCAGTGCCGGGACAGCAAATCAGCCCCAGCATTTT. Translating it yields CAISAGTANQPQHF.